This T cell receptor beta chain stems from a study of cytomegalovirus exposure and HLA in healthy donors (dated by TCRdb to about 2017). Background for the entire study: According to an earlier analysis of around 600 of the donors, some 170 million T cells yielded some 120 million unique TCR beta sequences and about 300 Gb of sequence data. Genome-wide SNP genotypes for about 55% of the roughly 670 donors were used in a later genetic analysis, which treated that subset as a discovery cohort. Donor age, sex, ethnicity and CMV serostatus were compiled together with the repertoire data. The aim of the study was to test whether cataloging public T cell receptors could identify signatures of past pathogen exposure. The study combined high-throughput TCR immunosequencing, statistical association of individual TCRs with disease status, and machine learning to predict cytomegalovirus infection status. The number of donors typed differed by locus, with 629-630 for A, B, C, DRB1 and DQB1, roughly 520 for DQA1, over 600 for DPA1, and around 460 for DPB1. A separate validation cohort of roughly 130 different subjects was used in addition to the roughly 670-subject first cohort. Four or five DR-DQ haplotypes were treated as single units for association and clustering because of strong linkage in the cohort. Among 398 genotyped donors of the cohort, an average of 235,054 unique TCR beta nucleotide sequences were sequenced per donor, approximately 20% of them non-productive. Around 320 gigabases of sequencing data and around 87 million unique TCR sequences were included in an early release covering several hundred HLA-typed donors. The study profiled the T cell repertoires of fewer than 850 subjects by immunosequencing and related them to cytomegalovirus serostatus. Of the roughly 430 genotyped donors, about 80% fell in the genetic ancestry cluster associated with self-reported Caucasian donors. To study patterns of TCR occurrence, a later analysis re-analyzed previously published TCR beta repertoires from just over 650 donors and added high-resolution HLA genotyping. HLA typing included class I and class II loci at four-digit resolution. To decide whether each TCR beta V gene segment behaved as functional or pseudogenic, an earlier analysis of approximately 600 of the donors relied on high-throughput TCR beta sequencing. Rather than using new phenotypic data, the later analysis identified candidate immune exposures from TCR beta sequences and from how often those sequences occurred across donors. Every discovery cohort repertoire had been produced on one sequencing platform. Broader findings and caveats from the paper: When HLA alleles, especially DR and DQ, strongly co-occurred, TCR associations were difficult to assign to individual alleles. Linkage disequilibrium might explain the correlated functional status among segregating V segments, but an unknown experimental factor could not be excluded. This cohort had only TCR beta chains sequenced, and the lack of alpha or paired-chain data limited which features could be detected. Compared with equally common non-associated chains, HLA-associated TCR beta chains in a later analysis were more clonally expanded and had lower generation probabilities. An earlier analysis of approximately 570 of the donors showed that most TCR beta V segments appeared in productive rearrangements either about 87% or about 30% of the time, which broadly matched IMGT annotations. According to a later analysis, most CMV-associated TCR beta chains appeared to be HLA-restricted, and the HLA associations seemed to be driven largely by CMV exposure. A further reported finding was that TCR beta sequences accurately predicted the HLA-A and HLA-B alleles for most subjects in the first cohort. At a false discovery rate of 0.05, a later analysis linked some 17,000 TCR beta sequences to specific HLA alleles. According to a later analysis, TCR association rates differed among HLA loci, with DRB1 alleles showing the most associated TCRs and HLA-C alleles showing the fewest. In a later analysis, several top co-occurrence clusters were reported to appear linked to parvovirus B19, influenza, CMV and Epstein-Barr virus. Presence/absence analyses assumed roughly uniform sequencing depth across donors, an assumption that may not hold. Some IMGT-functional V segments, including TRBV6-2 and TRBV6-3, could not be told apart with the 87-base-pair reads, so those segments were excluded. Immune exposure information for the cohort was limited to CMV serostatus. In vitro tests confirmed that a few of the cytomegalovirus-associated TCR beta chains recognize cytomegalovirus antigens. In a later genetic analysis, a missense DCLRE1C variant was associated with V-gene and J-gene trimming of TCR beta chains, and the association was replicated in an independent cohort. In a later genetic analysis, fewer N-insertions in productive TCRs were reported among donors in an Asian-associated ancestry cluster than the approximately 670-donor mean. The study listed 150 to 200 TCR beta chains as associated with cytomegalovirus. Because some donors lacked HLA typing at each locus, the association tests relied only on the typed subset. Most TCR sequences were seen in very few donors, while some public TCRs were found in many individuals. The authors suggested that the approach could potentially be extended to other disease states and immunological phenotypes. A cluster of highly shared sequence variants was judged likely to represent a technical artifact of the sequencing pipeline. Cytomegalovirus status was reported to be diagnosed by the classifier with high specificity and sensitivity in both the original and validation cohorts. Because counts were too low, approximately 15 rarely observed V segments, including chromosome 9 orphons, were excluded from the earlier analysis of several hundred of the donors.

The cohort comprised around 690 healthy bone marrow donors. At the time of sampling, all cohort members were nominally healthy, though unrecorded immune exposures were likely present. The donor tested CMV seropositive and was one of the 289 seropositive cohort members. Each donor provided a peripheral blood sample, and peripheral blood mononuclear cells were used for TCR beta sequencing. The Qiagen DNeasy Blood Extraction Kit was used to extract genomic DNA from the blood cell samples. The CDR3 spans 14 residues, from the cysteine through the phenylalanine. Only the CDR3 DNA stays, 42 bases, in frame from base 1. Between the V and J ends, shortened by 6 bases and 1 base respectively, the junction contains 12 bases. For CDR1 and CDR2, the germline V gene lists MNHNS and SASEGT. The library came from the immunoSEQ multiplex PCR assay. For the multiplex PCR, a mixture combining 60 forward primers for TCR Vbeta segments and 13 reverse primers for TCR Jbeta segments was used. Amplification of the CDR3 region of rearranged TCR beta genes was performed with a multiplex PCR assay on genomic DNA. The amplified TCR beta libraries were sequenced on the Illumina HiSeq System as 87-base-pair reads. The paper's data handling went like this. A later analysis tallied 75 million to 95 million unique TCR beta chains across the 666 repertoires, and about 12 million of those chains were shared by two or more donors. Raw reads were error-corrected and collapsed into unique sequences with a nearest-neighbor algorithm that merged closely related sequences to remove PCR and sequencing errors. Alignment of CDR3 sequences to IMGT reference sequences was used to assign V, D and J gene segments. For a sequence to be retained, at least a six-nucleotide match to both a V gene segment and a J gene segment was required. Rearrangements were called productive when the CDR3 lacked stop codons and stayed in frame with V and J; all others were non-productive. CDR3 was defined by IMGT convention, running from the second conserved V-encoded cysteine to the conserved J-encoded phenylalanine. Sequences without an unambiguous match to a single V gene segment were excluded from the earlier analysis of 500 to 700 of the donors. An earlier analysis of approximately 590 of the donors called V segments functional above 56.7% productive rearrangements and segregating when the between-donor standard deviation exceeded 5%. To diagnose cytomegalovirus status from the catalog of TCR beta chain sequences, a statistical classification framework was built. In a later analysis, TCR nucleotide sequences were compared against IMGT/GENE-DB human TR gene sequences so that V and J genes could be assigned. The TCRdist pipeline was used in a later analysis to assign CDR3 sequences and most-parsimonious VDJ recombination scenarios. A later analysis defined each TCR beta chain by its CDR3 amino acid sequence plus V-gene family, and excluded reads lacking a unique V-gene family. In a later analysis, 450 to 600 highly shared, low-generation-probability nucleotide sequences were removed to address suspected cross-contamination and a sequencing artifact. In a later analysis, a clonal expansion index was calculated for each public chain from normalized within-repertoire ranks of inferred template counts. In a later analysis, generation probabilities were computed using a VDJ recombination model fitted to out-of-frame rearrangements, and the results were checked against IGoR. A later analysis scored TCR-TCR, TCR-HLA and TCR-CMV co-occurrence with hypergeometric tests, applying a repertoire-size bias correction to TCR pairs. To estimate false discovery rates, a later analysis permuted the HLA or CMV assignments 20 times. In a later analysis, co-occurring TCRs were grouped using DBSCAN, with TCRdist sequence similarity added in when clustering inside HLA-allele-positive subsets. Repertoires with fewer than 30,000 or more than 120,000 public chains, plus five repertoires with anomalous nucleotide sharing, were excluded from co-occurrence clustering. TCRdb took over this immuneACCESS table, retaining in-frame rearrangements with V and J assigned. Such tables are incomplete; in checked studies, under half of the missing clones stem from an unresolved V gene, and the remainder is unexplained. D and trimming come from the DNA, and the V and J calls and clone size come from that table. The sample yields 130,000 or so clones; around 70% were counted once. Of the sample, approximately 2.1% falls within the top ten clones.

The table lists this clone with a few counts. What antigen it recognizes has not been identified. There are no base qualities to consult, and no much larger clone falls within one base. The receptor was derived from a woman aged 35 to 49 in good health and CMV-seropositive. The specimen was PBMCs. The chain is assembled from TRBV6-1 and TRBJ2-5, and TRBD1 may be the D gene, going by 5 matching bases. The DNA reads as follows: TGTGCCAGCAGCTCCCCAGGGCGCCAAGAGACCCAGTACTTC. This is translated as CASSSPGRQETQYF.